The present entry profiles one T cell receptor (beta chain) with its context. The antigen is not known. The data originate from a study of PD-L1 blockade in urothelial cancer. This CDR3 is built from 12 residues. Germline CDR1 is SGHNT and CDR2 is YYREEE (reference sequence). The V end was cut by 3 bases, the J end by 5 bases, with 8 bases between. Study findings and constraints: Durable benefit was linked to greater 3-week expansion of tumor-associated blood clones.

A total of 1 to 8 samples per patient were collected pretreatment and on-treatment. Sequencing was performed with immunoSEQ multiplex PCR; in TCRdb, only in-frame clones are kept and a portion is missing. The sample has about 80,000 clones, around 87% seen once. The genes are TRBV5-4 and TRBJ1-2, with D maybe TRBD1 (5 bases). The clonotype was recovered from a woman in her 70s with urothelial cancer. The sample consisted of PBMCs, taken around atezolizumab (anti-PD-L1) treatment. The CDR3 here is CASSSDRYGYTF. In DNA form, the CDR3 reads TGTGCCAGCAGCTCTGACAGATATGGCTACACCTTC.